The 16 T cell receptor beta chains listed next were all sequenced from one sample in a study of blood T cell repertoires in COVID-19. Using immunoSEQ multiplex PCR, the repertoire was profiled, and TCRdb retains in-frame clones only, with some absent. Of fewer than 600,000 clones listed, approximately 90% are singletons. The sequenced material came from PBMCs or T cells enriched from blood (not recorded which). These receptors all come from a woman between 40 and 55 years old who had recovered from COVID-19.

The rearrangement uses TRBV11-2 and TRBJ1-2; the D is unclear. This CDR3 is built from 12 residues. Trimming removed 5 bases at V and 4 bases at J, with 8 bases between. The germline V gene has CDR1 SGHAT and CDR2 FQNNGV. CDR3 residues: CASSREGYGYTF. The CDR3 DNA follows: TGTGCCAGCAGCCGTGAGGGCTATGGCTACACCTTC.

This clone was detected only a few times. The chain carries TRBV19 and TRBJ2-3, with D perhaps matching TRBD2 (5 bases). The CDR3 runs to 14 residues. V was cut by 1 base and J by 3 bases, with 8 bases left in between. CDR1 is LNHDA, CDR2 SQIVND, per germline (reference sequence). CDR3 DNA: TGTGCCAGTAGTATAGGGTCGGGGACAGATACGCAGTATTTT. Translated: CASSIGSGTDTQYF.

The V call is TRBV6-5, the J call TRBJ2-5, with TRBD2 matching 7 bases. Per the germline V gene, CDR1 is MNHEY and CDR2 is SVGAGI. Unmatched junction bases numbered 1, after V lost 2 bases and J lost 1 base. This CDR3 is 14 amino acids long. The CDR3 DNA reads as TGTGCCAGCAGTTACGGCGGGAGCCAAGAGACCCAGTACTTC. Its protein is CASSYGGSQETQYF.

The gene calls are TRBV18 and TRBJ2-7; 7 bases match TRBD1. The germline V gene has CDR1 KGHSH and CDR2 LQKENI. The V and J ends lost 2 bases and 0 bases, in that order; junction bases with no gene match: 7. The length of the CDR3 is 16 residues. The CDR3 region is CASSPNRGSLSYEQYF. As DNA, the CDR3 is TGTGCCAGCTCACCAAACAGGGGATCCCTCTCCTACGAGCAGTACTTC. Looking up the rest from reference TRBV18 and TRBJ2-7 gives the full variable domain: NAGVMQNPRHLVRRRGQEARLRCSPMKGHSHVYWYRQLPEEGLKFMVYLQKENIIDESGMPKERFSAEFPKEGPSILRIQQVVRGDSAAYFCASSPNRGSLSYEQYFGPGTRLTVT.

The chain uses TRBV30 and TRBJ1-1; TRBD1 might be the D (6 bases). This CDR3 is 12 amino acids long. V was pared by 7 bases and J by 1 base, with 10 bases between. Germline CDR1 and CDR2: GTSNPN and SVGIG (reference sequence). CDR3 sequence: CAYRAGNTEAFF. In DNA form, the CDR3 reads TGTGCCTACAGGGCTGGGAACACTGAAGCTTTCTTT.

The gene calls are TRBV5-6 and TRBJ2-6; possible D gene TRBD2, 6 bases. CDR1 is SGHDT and CDR2 is YYEEEE in the germline V gene. With 5 bases removed from V and 4 bases from J, the gap between germline ends came to 13 bases. The CDR3 is 15 amino acids. Written as DNA, the CDR3 is TGTGCCAGCAGGGAAGGAGGGTCCGGGGCCAACGTCCTGACTTTC. It specifies CASREGGSGANVLTF.

The V and J genes are TRBV7-6 and TRBJ1-1; D gene uncertain. Looked up from germline, CDR1 is SGHVS and CDR2 is FNYEAQ. The CDR3 sequence is 11 residues long. V lost 5 bases to trimming and J lost 7 bases, with 8 bases between them. The CDR3 DNA follows: TGTGCCAGCAGCCAATTAGATGAAGCTTTCTTT. Amino acids: CASSQLDEAFF. Full variable domain (missing parts from reference TRBV7-6 and TRBJ1-1): GAGVSQSPRYKVTKRGQDVALRCDPISGHVSLYWYRQALGQGPEFLTYFNYEAQQDKSGLPNDRFSAERPEGSISTLTIQRTEQRDSAMYRCASSQLDEAFFGQGTRLTVV.

This clone was observed a handful of times. Other DNA sequences in the sample encode the same CDR3. This chain uses TRBV10-2 with TRBJ1-2; D is unresolved. The CDR3 has 12 residues. CDR1 and CDR2 (germline): WSHSY, SAAADI. Trimming shortened V by 6 bases and J by 4 bases, and 9 bases separated the two germline ends. This CDR3 is CASRTDSYGYTF. CDR3 nucleotides: TGCGCCAGCAGGACCGACTCCTATGGCTACACCTTC.

The rearrangement links TRBV7-2 to TRBJ2-5; no clear D. The CDR3 has 13 residues. Germline CDR1 reads SGHTA; CDR2 reads FQGNSA. Deletions cut 3 bases from V and 2 bases from J, with 7 bases between. CDR3 sequence (DNA): TGTGCCAGCAGCTTCTCCAGGCAAGAGACCCAGTACTTC. Translation: CASSFSRQETQYF.

The chain joins TRBV7-9 to TRBJ2-4; D is undetermined. Between the trimmed V and J ends, which lost 1 base and 0 bases, there was a span of 7 bases. Germline CDR1 and CDR2: SEHNR and FQNEAQ (reference sequence). The CDR3 totals 15 residues. The CDR3 sequence: CASSLVSRAKNIQYF. The CDR3 coding sequence is TGTGCCAGCAGCTTAGTTAGCAGAGCCAAAAACATTCAGTACTTC.

The rearrangement uses TRBV7-2 and TRBJ1-2, with a tentative D call TRBD1 (5 bases). CDR1 is SGHTA, CDR2 FQGNSA, per germline. Trimming stripped 0 bases from V and 4 bases from J, with 15 bases between. The CDR3 has 16 residues. The CDR3 reads CASSLAATEAAYGYTF. The CDR3 bases are TGTGCCAGCAGCTTAGCGGCGACAGAGGCTGCCTATGGCTACACCTTC.

This clone was observed a handful of times. The chain couples TRBV15 to TRBJ1-5; D is ambiguous. Germline V gene lookup returns CDR1 LNHNV and CDR2 YYDKDF (reference sequence). Trimming cost V 5 bases and J 0 bases, with 14 bases left between them. This CDR3 region has 16 residues. CDR3: CATSDELRVSNQPQHF. In DNA, the CDR3 is TGTGCCACCAGCGATGAGCTCCGGGTTAGCAATCAGCCCCAGCATTTT.

The chain uses TRBV2 and TRBJ2-7, with a tentative D call TRBD2 (6 bases). The V gene lost 5 bases and the J gene lost 2 bases, with 10 bases spanning the gap. This CDR3 is 13 amino acids long. Germline V CDR1 and CDR2: SNHLY, FYNNEI. CDR3 bases: TGTGCCAGCAGTTCCGGGACTGCCTACGAGCAGTACTTC. Translated, it gives CASSSGTAYEQYF.

This chain uses TRBV6-2 or TRBV6-3 with TRBJ2-5; D not resolved. Trimming shortened V by 5 bases and J by 2 bases, and 6 bases separated the two germline ends. The CDR3 extends over 12 amino acids. CDR1 and CDR2 from the germline V gene are MNHEY and SVGEGT. The CDR3 DNA follows: TGTGCCAGCAGTGTCCTTCAAGAGACCCAGTACTTC. Translation gives CASSVLQETQYF.

V gene TRBV18 combines with J gene TRBJ2-1; D is perhaps TRBD1 (5 bases). Germline V gives CDR1 KGHSH, CDR2 LQKENI. The V end lost 2 bases, the J end lost 0 bases, and 8 bases lay between the germline ends. This CDR3 is 15 amino acids long. In nucleotides, the CDR3 is TGTGCCAGCTCACCAAGCGACAGCTCCTACAATGAGCAGTTCTTC. This gives the protein CASSPSDSSYNEQFF. Variable domain in full (rest from reference TRBV18 and TRBJ2-1): NAGVMQNPRHLVRRRGQEARLRCSPMKGHSHVYWYRQLPEEGLKFMVYLQKENIIDESGMPKERFSAEFPKEGPSILRIQQVVRGDSAAYFCASSPSDSSYNEQFFGPGTRLTVL.

This clone was recorded only once. The chain employs TRBV19 and TRBJ1-1, with a weak D call TRBD1 (6 bases). Per germline, CDR1 LNHDA and CDR2 SQIVND (reference sequence). This CDR3 is built from 11 residues. Trimming shortened V by 6 bases and J by 8 bases, and 10 bases separated the two germline ends. CDR3 in DNA: TGTGCCAGTAGAAAAGGGGGAGAAGCTTTCTTT. Translation: CASRKGGEAFF. The full variable domain, in which reference TRBV19 and TRBJ1-1 provide the parts outside the CDR3, is DGGITQSPKYLFRKEGQNVTLSCEQNLNHDAMYWYRQDPGQGLRLIYYSQIVNDFQKGDIAEGYSVSREKKESFPLTVTSAQKNPTAFYLCASRKGGEAFFGQGTRLTVV.